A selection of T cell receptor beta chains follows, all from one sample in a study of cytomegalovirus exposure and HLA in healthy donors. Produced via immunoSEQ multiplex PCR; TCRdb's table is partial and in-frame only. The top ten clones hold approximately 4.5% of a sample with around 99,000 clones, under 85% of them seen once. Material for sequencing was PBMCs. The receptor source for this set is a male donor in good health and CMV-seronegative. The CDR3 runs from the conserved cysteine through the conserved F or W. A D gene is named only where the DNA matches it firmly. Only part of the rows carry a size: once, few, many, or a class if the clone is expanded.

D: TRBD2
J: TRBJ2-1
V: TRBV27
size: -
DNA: TGTGCCAGCAGTTTATCCCCCGGACTAGGCGAGCAGTTCTTC
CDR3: CASSLSPGLGEQFF

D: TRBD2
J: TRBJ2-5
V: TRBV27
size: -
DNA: TGTGCCAGCAGTTTATCAACGGGAGGCCCTCAAGAGACCCAGTACTTC
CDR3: CASSLSTGGPQETQYF

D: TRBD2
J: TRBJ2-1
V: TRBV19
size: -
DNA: TGTGCCAGCTCAACACTAGCGGGGGATGAGCAGTTCTTC
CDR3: CASSTLAGDEQFF

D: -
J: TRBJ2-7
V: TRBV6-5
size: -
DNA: TGTGCCAGCAGTTACGGCAGAATCTACGAGCAGTACTTC
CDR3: CASSYGRIYEQYF

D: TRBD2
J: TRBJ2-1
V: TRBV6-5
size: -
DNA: TGTGCCAGCAGTTCCGTCTCCGGGAGGGCCTACAATGAGCAGTTCTTC
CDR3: CASSSVSGRAYNEQFF

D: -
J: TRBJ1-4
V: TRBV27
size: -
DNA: TGTGCCAGCAGTTTGGCGGGGCTTAATGAAAAACTGTTTTTT
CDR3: CASSLAGLNEKLFF

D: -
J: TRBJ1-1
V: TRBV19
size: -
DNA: TGTGCCAGTAGTATAGTACTGATGAACACTGAAGCTTTCTTT
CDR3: CASSIVLMNTEAFF

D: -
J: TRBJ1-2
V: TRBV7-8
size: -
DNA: TGTGCCAGCAACGCGATAAGGGGCTATGGCTACACCTTC
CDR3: CASNAIRGYGYTF

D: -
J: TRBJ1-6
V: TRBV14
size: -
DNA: TGTGCCAGCAGCCCCCGGGAGCTCTCCTATAATTCACCCCTCCACTTT
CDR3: CASSPRELSYNSPLHF

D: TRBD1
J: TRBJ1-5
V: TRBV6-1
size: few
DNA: TGTGCCAGCAGTCCGAGGACAGGGGCGGGTCAGCCCCAGCATTTT
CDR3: CASSPRTGAGQPQHF

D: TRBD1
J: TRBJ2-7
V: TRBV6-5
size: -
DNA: TGTGCCAGCAGTCCGACAGGGAACGAGCAGTACTTC
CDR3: CASSPTGNEQYF

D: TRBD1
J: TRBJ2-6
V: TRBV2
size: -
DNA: TGTGCCAGCAATGGACAGGGTTCCCCTGGGGCCAACGTCCTGACTTTC
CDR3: CASNGQGSPGANVLTF

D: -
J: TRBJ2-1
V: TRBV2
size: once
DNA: TGTGCCAGCAGATACGAGAGCTCCTACAATGAGCAGTTCTTC
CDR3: CASRYESSYNEQFF

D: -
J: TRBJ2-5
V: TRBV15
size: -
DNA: TGTGCCACCAGCAGGGAATCTACAGGCCTCCGTATGAGGCAGTACTTC
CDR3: CATSRESTGLRMRQYF

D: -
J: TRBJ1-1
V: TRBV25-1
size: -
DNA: TGTGCCAGCAGTGTAGTTACAGGCACTGAAGCTTTCTTT
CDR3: CASSVVTGTEAFF

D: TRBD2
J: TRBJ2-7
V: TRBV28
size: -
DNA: TGTGCCAGCAGTTATCAGGGGCGGGAGGTGTGGGAGCAGTACTTC
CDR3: CASSYQGREVWEQYF

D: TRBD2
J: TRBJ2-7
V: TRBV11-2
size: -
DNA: TGTGCCAGCAGCCGCGATGGACTAGGGTACGAGCAGTACTTC
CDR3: CASSRDGLGYEQYF

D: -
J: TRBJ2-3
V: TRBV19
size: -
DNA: TGTGCCAGTAGTCCGCGGGGACAGTTACGAGGCCTCACAGATACGCAGTGTTTT
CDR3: CASSPRGQLRGLTDTQCF

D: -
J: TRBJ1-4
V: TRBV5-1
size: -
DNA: TGCGCCAGCAGCTTCGGGTTTAATGAAAAACTGTTTTTT
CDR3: CASSFGFNEKLFF

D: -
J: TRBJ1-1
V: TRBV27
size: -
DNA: TGTGCCAGCAGTTTATCGGCAGGGAACACTGAAGCTTTCTTT
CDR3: CASSLSAGNTEAFF

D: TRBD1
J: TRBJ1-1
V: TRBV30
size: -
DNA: TGTGCCTGGACTGGACAGGGAAACACTGAAGCTTTCTTT
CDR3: CAWTGQGNTEAFF

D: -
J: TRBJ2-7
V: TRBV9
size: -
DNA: TGTGCCAGCAGCCTGGGTACAGGGAATTACTACGAGCAGTACTTC
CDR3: CASSLGTGNYYEQYF

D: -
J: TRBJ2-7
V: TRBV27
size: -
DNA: TGTGCCAGCAGTCCTGGCCCCTACGAGCAGTACTTC
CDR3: CASSPGPYEQYF

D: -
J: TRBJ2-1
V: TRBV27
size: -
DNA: TGTGCCAGCAGTCTGGACACCAGATACAATGAGCAGTTCTTC
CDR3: CASSLDTRYNEQFF

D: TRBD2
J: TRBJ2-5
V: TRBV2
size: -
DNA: TGTGCCAGCAGTGAATCTCTAGCGGGGGGACGGACCCAGTACTTC
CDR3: CASSESLAGGRTQYF

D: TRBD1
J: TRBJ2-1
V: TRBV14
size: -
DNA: TGTGCCAGCAGCCGGGACAGGGCGGGTGGGCAGTTCTTC
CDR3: CASSRDRAGGQFF

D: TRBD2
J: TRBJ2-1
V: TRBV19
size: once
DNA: TGTGCCAGTAGTATAGTAATGCGGCTAGCGGGATGGGAGCAGTTCTTC
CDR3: CASSIVMRLAGWEQFF

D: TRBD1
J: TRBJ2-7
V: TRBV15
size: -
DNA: TGTGCCACCAGCAGAAGGGGACAGGTGCACTACGAGCAGTACTTC
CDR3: CATSRRGQVHYEQYF

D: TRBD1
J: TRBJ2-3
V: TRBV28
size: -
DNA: TGTGCCAGCAGTTTAAGAGACAGGGATTTATTGACGCAGTATTTT
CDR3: CASSLRDRDLLTQYF

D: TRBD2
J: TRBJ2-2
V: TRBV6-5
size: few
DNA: TGTGCCAGCAGCTCCGGGGGGTTTGTCATCGGGGAGCTGTTTTTT
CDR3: CASSSGGFVIGELFF

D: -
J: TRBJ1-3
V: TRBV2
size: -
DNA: TGTGCCAGCATCGGTGGGGGGGCTGTTCCAAACACCATATATTTT
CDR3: CASIGGGAVPNTIYF

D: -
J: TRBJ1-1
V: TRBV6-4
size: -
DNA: TGTGCCAGCAGCCCAACAGTGGGGAACACTGAAGCTTTCTTT
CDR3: CASSPTVGNTEAFF

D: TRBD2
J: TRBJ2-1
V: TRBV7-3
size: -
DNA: TGTGCCAGCAGCCCGCCGGGAGGGGGGTCTGAGCAGTTCTTC
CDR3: CASSPPGGGSEQFF

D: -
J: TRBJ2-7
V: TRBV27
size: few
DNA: TGTGCCAGCAGTTTGGGCTTTACCTACGAGCAGTACTTC
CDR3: CASSLGFTYEQYF

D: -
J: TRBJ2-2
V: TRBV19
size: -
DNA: TGTGCCAGTAGTCCCGCCAGGGGTATCGGGGAGCTGTTTTTT
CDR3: CASSPARGIGELFF

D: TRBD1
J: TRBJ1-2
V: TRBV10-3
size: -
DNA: TGTGCCATCGGCGTTGACTCGACAGGGACCCATGGCTACACCTTC
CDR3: CAIGVDSTGTHGYTF

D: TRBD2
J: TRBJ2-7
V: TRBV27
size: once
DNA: TGTGCCAGCAGTTTATCAAGGACTAGCGGTCTATTCTACGAGCAGTACTTC
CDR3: CASSLSRTSGLFYEQYF

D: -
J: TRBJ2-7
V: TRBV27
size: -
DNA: TGTGCCAGCAGTAGCTCCTACGAGCAGTACTTC
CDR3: CASSSSYEQYF

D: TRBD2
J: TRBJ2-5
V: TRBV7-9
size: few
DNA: TGTGCCAGCAGCCTGCCCCCGCGACTAGCGGGAGCTGGGGAGACCCAGTACTTC
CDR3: CASSLPPRLAGAGETQYF

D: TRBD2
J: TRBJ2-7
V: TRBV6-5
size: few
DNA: TGTGCCAGCAGGACAATGGGGGGGTCCTACGAGCAGTACTTC
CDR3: CASRTMGGSYEQYF

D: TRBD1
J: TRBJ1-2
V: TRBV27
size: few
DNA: TGTGCCAGCAGTTTATTAAAACAGGGGGCTTCTGGCTACACCTTC
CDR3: CASSLLKQGASGYTF

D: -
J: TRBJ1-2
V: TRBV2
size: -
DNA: TGTGCCAGCAGTGAAGTCACAGCTTATGGCTACACCTTC
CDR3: CASSEVTAYGYTF

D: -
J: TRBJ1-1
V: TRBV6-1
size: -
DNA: TGTGCCAGCAGTGAAGCGGAGACGGGATGGAACACTGAAGCTTTCTTT
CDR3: CASSEAETGWNTEAFF

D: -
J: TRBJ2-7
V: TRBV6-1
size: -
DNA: TGTGCCAGCAGTGACCGGGGAGGTACTTACGAGCAGTACTTC
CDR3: CASSDRGGTYEQYF

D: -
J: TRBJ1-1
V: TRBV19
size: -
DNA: TGTGCCAGTATTAAGCCGGGGGTAAGAACTGAAGCTTTCTTT
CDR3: CASIKPGVRTEAFF

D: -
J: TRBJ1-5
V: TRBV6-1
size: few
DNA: TGTGCCAGCAGTGCGTTGTCCGGCAATCAGCCCCAGCATTTT
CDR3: CASSALSGNQPQHF

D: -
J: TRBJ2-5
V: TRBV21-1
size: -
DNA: TGTGCCAGCAGCAAAGTTATGACGGGAGGGCCACCAGAGACCCAGTACTTC
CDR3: CASSKVMTGGPPETQYF

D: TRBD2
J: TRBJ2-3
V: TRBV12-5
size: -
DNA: TGTGCTAGTGGTTTGGGTCTAGCGGTCGGGGGAGATACGCAGTATTTT
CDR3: CASGLGLAVGGDTQYF

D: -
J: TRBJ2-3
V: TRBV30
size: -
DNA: TGTGCCTGGAGTCCCGTCACAGATACGCAGTATTTT
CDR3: CAWSPVTDTQYF

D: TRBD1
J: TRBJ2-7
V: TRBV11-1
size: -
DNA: TGTGCCAGTAGCGACCGGACAGGGTCCACCTACGAGCAGTACTTC
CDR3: CASSDRTGSTYEQYF

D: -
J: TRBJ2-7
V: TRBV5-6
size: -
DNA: TGTGCCAGCAGCTTGTGGGGGGATCCCTACGAGCAGTACTTC
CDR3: CASSLWGDPYEQYF

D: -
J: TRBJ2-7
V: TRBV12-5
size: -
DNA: TGTGCTAGTGGTTTGGTACTAAGCCTCCAGCGGAGCTCCTACGAGCAGTACTTC
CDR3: CASGLVLSLQRSSYEQYF

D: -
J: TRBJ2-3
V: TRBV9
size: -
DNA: TGTGCCAGCAGCGCGGGGACTCAGGATACGCAGTATTTT
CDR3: CASSAGTQDTQYF

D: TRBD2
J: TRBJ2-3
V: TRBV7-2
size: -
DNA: TGTGCCAGCAGCCCCGGACTAGCGGGTTTGGCAGATACGCAGTATTTT
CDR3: CASSPGLAGLADTQYF

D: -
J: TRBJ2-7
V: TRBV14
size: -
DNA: TGTGCCAGCAGCCGTATCAGCGGGCCATCCTACGAGCAGTACTTC
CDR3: CASSRISGPSYEQYF